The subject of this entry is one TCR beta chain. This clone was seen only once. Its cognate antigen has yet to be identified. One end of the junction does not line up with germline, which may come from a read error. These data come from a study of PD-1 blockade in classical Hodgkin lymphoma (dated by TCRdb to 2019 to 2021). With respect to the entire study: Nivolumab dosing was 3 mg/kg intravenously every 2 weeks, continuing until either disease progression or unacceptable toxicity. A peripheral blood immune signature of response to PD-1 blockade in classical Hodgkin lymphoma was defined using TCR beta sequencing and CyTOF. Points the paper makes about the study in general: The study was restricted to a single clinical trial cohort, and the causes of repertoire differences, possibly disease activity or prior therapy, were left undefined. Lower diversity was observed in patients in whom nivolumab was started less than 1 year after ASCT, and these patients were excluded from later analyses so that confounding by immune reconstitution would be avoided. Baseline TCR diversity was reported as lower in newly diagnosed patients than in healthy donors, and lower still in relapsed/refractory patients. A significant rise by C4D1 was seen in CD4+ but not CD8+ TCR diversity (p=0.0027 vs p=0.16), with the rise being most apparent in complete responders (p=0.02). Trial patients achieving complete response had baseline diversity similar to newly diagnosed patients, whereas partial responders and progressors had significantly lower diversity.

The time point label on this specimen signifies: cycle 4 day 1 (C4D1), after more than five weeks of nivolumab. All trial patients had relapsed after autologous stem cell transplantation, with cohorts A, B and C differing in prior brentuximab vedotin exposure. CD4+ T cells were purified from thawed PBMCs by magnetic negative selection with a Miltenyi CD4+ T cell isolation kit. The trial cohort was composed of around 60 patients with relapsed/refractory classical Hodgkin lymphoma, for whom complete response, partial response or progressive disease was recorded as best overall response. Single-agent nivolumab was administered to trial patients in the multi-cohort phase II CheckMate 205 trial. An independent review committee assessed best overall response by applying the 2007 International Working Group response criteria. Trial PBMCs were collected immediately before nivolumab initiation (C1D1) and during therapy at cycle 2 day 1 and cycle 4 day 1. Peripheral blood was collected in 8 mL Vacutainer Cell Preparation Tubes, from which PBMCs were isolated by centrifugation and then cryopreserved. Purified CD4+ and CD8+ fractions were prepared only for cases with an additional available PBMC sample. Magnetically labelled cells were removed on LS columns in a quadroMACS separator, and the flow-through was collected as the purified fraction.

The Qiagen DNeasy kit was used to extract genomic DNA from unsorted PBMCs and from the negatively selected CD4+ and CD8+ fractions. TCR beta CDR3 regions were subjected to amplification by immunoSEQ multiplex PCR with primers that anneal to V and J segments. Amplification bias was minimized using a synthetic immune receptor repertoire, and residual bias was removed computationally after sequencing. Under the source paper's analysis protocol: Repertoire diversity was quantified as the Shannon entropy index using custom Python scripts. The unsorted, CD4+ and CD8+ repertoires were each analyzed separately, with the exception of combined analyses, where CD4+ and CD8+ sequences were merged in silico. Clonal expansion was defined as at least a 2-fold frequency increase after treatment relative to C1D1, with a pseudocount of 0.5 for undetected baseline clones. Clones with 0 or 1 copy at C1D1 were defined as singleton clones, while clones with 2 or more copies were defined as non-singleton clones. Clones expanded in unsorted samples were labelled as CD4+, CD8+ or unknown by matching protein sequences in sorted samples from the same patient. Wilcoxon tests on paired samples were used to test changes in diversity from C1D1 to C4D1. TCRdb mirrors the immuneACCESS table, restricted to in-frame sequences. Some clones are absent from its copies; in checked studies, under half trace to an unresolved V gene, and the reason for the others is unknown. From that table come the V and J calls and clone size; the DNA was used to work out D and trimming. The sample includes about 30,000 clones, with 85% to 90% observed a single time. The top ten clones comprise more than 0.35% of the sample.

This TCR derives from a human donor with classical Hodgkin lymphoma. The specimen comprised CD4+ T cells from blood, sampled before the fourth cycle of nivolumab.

CDR3 loop: CASSLGAVSYNEQFF. The sequenced DNA is TGTGCTAGCAGCTTAGGGGCTGTGTCCTACAATGAGCAGTTCTTC. The rearranged chain carries TRBV7-7 and TRBJ2-1; the D region possibly corresponds to TRBD1 (5 bases align). Reading the germline V gene (reference sequence) gives CDR1 SSHAT and CDR2 FNYEAQ. The CDR3 runs 15 amino acids, cysteine and phenylalanine included. The sequence is cut down to CDR3 DNA, 45 bases in frame from base 1. When the CDR3 is completed using the reference TRBV7-7 and TRBJ2-1 genes on either side, the full variable domain is GAGVSQSPRYKVTKRGQDVTLRCDPISSHATLYWYQQALGQGPEFLTYFNYEAQPDKSGLPSDRFSAERPEGSISTLTIQRTEQRDSAMYRCASSLGAVSYNEQFFGPGTRLTVL.